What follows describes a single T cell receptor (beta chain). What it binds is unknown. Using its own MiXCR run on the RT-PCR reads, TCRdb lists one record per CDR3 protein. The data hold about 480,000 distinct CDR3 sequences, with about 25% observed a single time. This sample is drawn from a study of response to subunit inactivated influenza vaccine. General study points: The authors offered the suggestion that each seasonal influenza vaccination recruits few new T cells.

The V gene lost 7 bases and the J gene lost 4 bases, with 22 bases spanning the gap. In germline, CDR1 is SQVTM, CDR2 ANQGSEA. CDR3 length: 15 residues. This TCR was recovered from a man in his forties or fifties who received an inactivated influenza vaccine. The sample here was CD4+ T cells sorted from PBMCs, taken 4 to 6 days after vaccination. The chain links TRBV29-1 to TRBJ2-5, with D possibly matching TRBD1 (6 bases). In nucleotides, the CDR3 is TGCAGCGCATCTCAGGGGTTGCTAGCCCCAGAGACCCAGTACTTC. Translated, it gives CSASQGLLAPETQYF.